This TCR beta chain was sequenced for a study of blood T cell repertoires in COVID-19. Study information: Material from acute and convalescent COVID-19 was sourced from the United States, Italy and Spain.

The germline V gene has CDR1 MNHNY and CDR2 SVGAGI (reference sequence). The CDR3 extends over 14 amino acids. V was trimmed by 5 bases and J by 5 bases, leaving 15 bases between them. The sample holds a few counts of this clone. Assay used: immunoSEQ multiplex PCR; TCRdb lists only in-frame clones, some missing. The repertoire has 300,000 to 450,000 clones, around 90% of them found once; the top ten carry 3.9%. The receptor was isolated from a woman aged 60-70 years with COVID-19, enrolled during active disease. The sample consisted of peripheral blood. The V call is TRBV6-6, the J call TRBJ1-1; no clear D. The CDR3 DNA reads TGTGCCAGCAGTAGACCCCTGATGAGGACTGAAGCTTTCTTT. It translates to CASSRPLMRTEAFF.